This record covers a single T cell receptor (beta chain). Individuals drawn from approximately 22 US areas were about 18 to 100 years old. It was within 2 weeks before study entry that exposed participants met a COVID-19 case. Losses at the gene ends were 2 bases for V and 1 base for J; bases not matched to a gene: 8. Looked up from germline, CDR1 is SEHNR and CDR2 is FQNEAQ (reference sequence). CDR3 length equals 16 residues. This sample stems from a study of blood T cell repertoires in COVID-19. On the study more broadly: PBMCs, B-cell-depleted T cells, or T cells provided the cDNA or gDNA that made up the material.

In the original processing: Reference gene primers were amplified, and this amplification served to estimate nucleated cell counts. Assay: immunoSEQ multiplex PCR; the TCRdb copy retains only in-frame clones and omits some. The DNA gave D and trimming, while V, J and clone size come from that table. The table has about 320,000 clones, about 85% seen once. J is TRBJ2-7 and V is TRBV7-9; 7 bases are a match to TRBD2. Sequences were obtained from PBMCs or T cells enriched from blood (not recorded which). The clonotype was recovered from a young woman who had been exposed to COVID-19. CDR3 protein: CASSLWEGTQSYEQYF. The CDR3 DNA is TGTGCCAGCAGCTTATGGGAGGGGACCCAATCCTACGAGCAGTACTTC.